The entry that follows covers one TCR beta chain sequence. Sequencing was performed with immunoSEQ multiplex PCR; in TCRdb, only in-frame clones are kept and a portion is missing. The table lists 90,000 or so clones, 91% of them singletons. The sample comes from a study of OX40 agonist ivuxolimab in advanced cancers. V was pared by 4 bases and J by 6 bases, with 6 bases of the junction left unmatched. CDR1 and CDR2 from the germline V gene are GTSNPN and SVGIG (reference sequence). The CDR3 totals 13 residues. The gene calls are TRBV30 and TRBJ1-5, with 7 bases that match TRBD1. The sequence was collected from an adult with an advanced solid tumor such as melanoma, head and neck, liver or kidney cancer. The input for sequencing was CD4+ or CD8+ T cells sorted from blood, taken in a trial of the OX40 agonist ivuxolimab. For the CDR3, the DNA is TGTGCCTGGAACAGGGGCCTCGGTCAGCCCCAGCATTTT. This codes for CAWNRGLGQPQHF.